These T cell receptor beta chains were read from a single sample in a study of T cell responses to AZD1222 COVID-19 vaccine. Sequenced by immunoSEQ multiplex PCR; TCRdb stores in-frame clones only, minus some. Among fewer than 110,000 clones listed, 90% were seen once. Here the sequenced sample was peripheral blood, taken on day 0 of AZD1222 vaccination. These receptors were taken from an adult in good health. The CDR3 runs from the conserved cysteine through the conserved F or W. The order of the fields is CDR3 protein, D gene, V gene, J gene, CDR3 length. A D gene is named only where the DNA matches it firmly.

CDR3: CASSFRYPEAFF; D: .; V: TRBV28; J: TRBJ1-1; length: 12
CDR3: CASSYAANEKLFF; D: .; V: TRBV18; J: TRBJ1-4; length: 13
CDR3: CASRDEGESNQPQHF; D: .; V: TRBV4-2; J: TRBJ1-5; length: 15
CDR3: CASSLNLETQYF; D: .; V: TRBV7-2; J: TRBJ2-5; length: 12
CDR3: CASSLAGPGSPLHF; D: .; V: TRBV5-1; J: TRBJ1-6; length: 14
CDR3: CAWSPRNEETQYF; D: .; V: TRBV30; J: TRBJ2-5; length: 13
CDR3: CAIRAGQGSGNTEAFF; D: TRBD1; V: TRBV10-3; J: TRBJ1-1; length: 16
CDR3: CASSEGRDRVYTEAFF; D: TRBD1; V: TRBV6-1; J: TRBJ1-1; length: 16
CDR3: CASSILREKLFF; D: .; V: TRBV19; J: TRBJ1-4; length: 12
CDR3: CASSLTGPFQPQHF; D: .; V: TRBV11-2; J: TRBJ1-5; length: 14
CDR3: CASSLDPTGGGNGYTF; D: TRBD1; V: TRBV11-2; J: TRBJ1-2; length: 16
CDR3: CASSNQGGVGYTF; D: .; V: TRBV11-2; J: TRBJ1-2; length: 13
CDR3: CASSPYSGGASDTQYF; D: TRBD2; V: TRBV4-2; J: TRBJ2-3; length: 16
CDR3: CASSDGGDYGYTF; D: .; V: TRBV6-1; J: TRBJ1-2; length: 13
CDR3: CATSEGGRGGSGETQYF; D: TRBD2; V: TRBV24-1; J: TRBJ2-5; length: 17
CDR3: CASSTTGAALTQPQHF; D: TRBD1; V: TRBV19; J: TRBJ1-5; length: 16
CDR3: CASSLGTSGGAETQYF; D: TRBD2; V: TRBV19; J: TRBJ2-5; length: 16
CDR3: CASSPRTGLEGTEAFF; D: TRBD1; V: TRBV19; J: TRBJ1-1; length: 16
CDR3: CASRNGGNQPQHF; D: .; V: TRBV2; J: TRBJ1-5; length: 13
CDR3: CATSRGSNQPQHF; D: .; V: TRBV15; J: TRBJ1-5; length: 13
CDR3: CASSRPLLAGGIEKQYF; D: TRBD2; V: TRBV7-2; J: TRBJ2-7; length: 17
CDR3: CAISEGSQSPYSNQPQHF; D: .; V: TRBV10-3; J: TRBJ1-5; length: 18
CDR3: CASSPEILTEAFF; D: .; V: TRBV2; J: TRBJ1-1; length: 13
CDR3: CASSEKTQPQPQHF; D: .; V: TRBV7-4; J: TRBJ1-5; length: 14
CDR3: CSASAQTGGYTF; D: .; V: TRBV20-1; J: TRBJ1-2; length: 12
CDR3: CSVGYTEAFF; D: .; V: TRBV29-1; J: TRBJ1-1; length: 10
CDR3: CASSLGGGDSPLHF; D: .; V: TRBV7-9; J: TRBJ1-6; length: 14